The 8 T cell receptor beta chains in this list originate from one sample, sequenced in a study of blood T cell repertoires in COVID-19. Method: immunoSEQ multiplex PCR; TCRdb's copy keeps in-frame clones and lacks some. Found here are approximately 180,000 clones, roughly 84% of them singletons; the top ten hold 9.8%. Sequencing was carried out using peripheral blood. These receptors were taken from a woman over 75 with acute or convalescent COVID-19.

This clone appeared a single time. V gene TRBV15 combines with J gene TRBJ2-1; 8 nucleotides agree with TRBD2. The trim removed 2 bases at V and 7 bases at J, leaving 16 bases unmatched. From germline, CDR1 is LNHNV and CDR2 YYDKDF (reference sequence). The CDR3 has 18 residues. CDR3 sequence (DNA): TGTGCCACCAGCAGACACCTCCCTGGGGCGGGAGGACGGAATGAGCAGTTCTTC. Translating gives CATSRHLPGAGGRNEQFF.

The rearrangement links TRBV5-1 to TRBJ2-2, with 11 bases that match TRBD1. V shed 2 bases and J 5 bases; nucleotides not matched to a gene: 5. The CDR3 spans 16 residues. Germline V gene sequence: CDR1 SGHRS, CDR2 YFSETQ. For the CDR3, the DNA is TGCGCCAGCAGCTTACCTGGGACAGGGGGGACCGGGGAGCTGTTTTTT. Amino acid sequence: CASSLPGTGGTGELFF.

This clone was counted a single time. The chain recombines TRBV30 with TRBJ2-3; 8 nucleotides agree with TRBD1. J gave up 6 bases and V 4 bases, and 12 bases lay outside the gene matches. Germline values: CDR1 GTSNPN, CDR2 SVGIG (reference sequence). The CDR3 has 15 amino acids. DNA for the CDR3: TGTGCCTGGAAGATTACAGGGGGGACAAGCGATACGCAGTATTTT. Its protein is CAWKITGGTSDTQYF.

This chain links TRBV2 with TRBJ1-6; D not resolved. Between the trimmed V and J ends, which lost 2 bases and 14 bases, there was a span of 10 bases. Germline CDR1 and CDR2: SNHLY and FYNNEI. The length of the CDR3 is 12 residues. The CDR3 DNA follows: TGTGCCAGCAGTGAACGTCAGGCGTCCCTCCACTTT. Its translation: CASSERQASLHF. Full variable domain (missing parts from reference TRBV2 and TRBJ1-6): EPEVTQTPSHQVTQMGQEVILRCVPISNHLYFYWYRQILGQKVEFLVSFYNNEISEKSEIFDDQFSVERPDGSNFTLKIRSTKLEDSAMYFCASSERQASLHFGNGTRLTVT.

The CDR3 spells CASSRAATGNTEAFF. CDR3 in DNA: TGTGCCAGCAGCCGTGCAGCGACAGGTAACACTGAAGCTTTCTTT. This sequence joins TRBV3-1 (or the pseudogene TRBV3-2) and TRBJ1-1; possibly TRBD1 for D (6 bases). The V end was cut by 4 bases, the J end by 2 bases, with 14 bases between. CDR1 LGHDT and CDR2 YNNKEL come from the germline V gene (reference sequence). The CDR3 covers 15 residues.

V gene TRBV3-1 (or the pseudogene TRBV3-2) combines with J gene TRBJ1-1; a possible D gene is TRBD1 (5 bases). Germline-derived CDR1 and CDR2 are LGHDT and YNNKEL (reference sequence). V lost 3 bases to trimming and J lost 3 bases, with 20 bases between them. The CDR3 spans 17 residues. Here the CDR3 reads CASSQGGKVGWDTEAFF. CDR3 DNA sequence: TGTGCCAGCAGCCAGGGGGGTAAGGTTGGCTGGGACACTGAAGCTTTCTTT.

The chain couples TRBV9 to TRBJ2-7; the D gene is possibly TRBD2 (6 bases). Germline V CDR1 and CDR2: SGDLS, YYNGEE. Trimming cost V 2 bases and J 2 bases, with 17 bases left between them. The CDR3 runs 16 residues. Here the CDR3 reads CASSVEPTSVAYEQYF. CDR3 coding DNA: TGTGCCAGCAGCGTGGAACCGACTAGTGTCGCCTACGAGCAGTACTTC.

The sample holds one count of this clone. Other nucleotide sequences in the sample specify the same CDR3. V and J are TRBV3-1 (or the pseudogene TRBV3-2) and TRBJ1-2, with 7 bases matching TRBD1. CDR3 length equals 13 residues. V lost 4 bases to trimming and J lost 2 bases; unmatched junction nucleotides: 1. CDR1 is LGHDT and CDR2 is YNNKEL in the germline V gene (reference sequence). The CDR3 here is CASSPTGNYGYTF. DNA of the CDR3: TGTGCCAGCAGCCCGACAGGGAACTATGGCTACACCTTC.